Listed below are T cell receptor beta chains from one sample, sequenced in a study of CD8 T cells in Susac syndrome. TCRdb used MiXCR to reprocess the immunoSEQ multiplex PCR reads, holding one entry per CDR3 protein. The data show around 200,000 distinct CDR3 sequences, 95% seen once. Sequencing was done on a sample of CD4+ T cells from PBMCs. These receptors were obtained from a human donor with Susac syndrome. Each CDR3 is given with its conserved first and last residue. A D gene is named only where the DNA matches it firmly. Clone sizes are given selectively: once, few, many, or a class where the clone is expanded.

J | V | length | size | D | DNA | CDR3
TRBJ2-1 | TRBV15 | 14 | NA | NA | TGTGCCACCGGCCGAGTGGATTTCTACAATGAGCAGTTCTTC | CATGRVDFYNEQFF
TRBJ1-1 | TRBV2 | 11 | NA | NA | TGTGCCAGCAGCGTAACAGTTGAAGCTTTCTTT | CASSVTVEAFF
TRBJ1-2 | TRBV7-9 | 13 | NA | NA | TGTGCCAGCAGCTTATTGGGGAGAGACGGCTACACCTTC | CASSLLGRDGYTF
TRBJ2-4 | TRBV30 | 11 | NA | NA | TGTGCCTGGAGTTACGCAAACATTCAGTACTTC | CAWSYANIQYF
TRBJ2-7 | TRBV5-6 | 12 | NA | TRBD1 | TGTGCCAGCAGCCGGACAGGGCGGGGGCAGTACTTC | CASSRTGRGQYF
TRBJ1-5 | TRBV5-6 | 14 | NA | NA | TGTGCCAGCAGCTTAGTATCGGGGGATCAGCCCCAGCATTTT | CASSLVSGDQPQHF
TRBJ1-2 | TRBV27 | 12 | NA | NA | TGTGCCAGCAGGGGGTTCGACTATGGCTACACCTTC | CASRGFDYGYTF
TRBJ1-2 | TRBV30 | 13 | NA | NA | TGTGCCTGGAGTGCGAGAACTAACTATGGCTACACCTTC | CAWSARTNYGYTF
TRBJ1-2 | TRBV3-1 | 15 | NA | NA | TGTGCCAGCAGCCAATTGTCCAGGTACCGTGATGGCTACACCTTC | CASSQLSRYRDGYTF
TRBJ1-2 | TRBV23-1 | 17 | NA | NA | TGCGCCAGCAGTCAGAACGGTAGGGACGGTGAGAACTATGGCTACACCTTC | CASSQNGRDGENYGYTF
TRBJ2-5 | TRBV18 | 13 | NA | NA | TGTGCCAGCTCACCACCTAAAACGGAGACCCAGTACTTC | CASSPPKTETQYF
TRBJ1-2 | TRBV15 | 12 | NA | NA | TGTGCCACCAGCAGAGGTGGCGATGGCTACACCTTC | CATSRGGDGYTF
TRBJ1-1 | TRBV29-1 | 13 | NA | NA | TGCAGCGTACCCGACAGGATGAACACTGAAGCTTTCTTT | CSVPDRMNTEAFF
TRBJ2-4 | TRBV5-4 | 15 | once | TRBD2 | TGTGCCAGCAGCTTGGGGGGAGGGGAGTTTAACATTCAGTACTTC | CASSLGGGEFNIQYF
TRBJ2-7 | TRBV30 | 14 | NA | TRBD2 | TGTGCCTGGAGTCCGACTAGCGGTGGGTACGAGCAGTACTTC | CAWSPTSGGYEQYF
TRBJ2-3 | TRBV5-1 | 12 | NA | NA | TGCGCCAGCAGCTTGAAGTCTGATACGCAGTATTTT | CASSLKSDTQYF
TRBJ2-3 | TRBV12-3/TRBV12-4 | 17 | NA | NA | TGTGCCAGCAGTTTTGGAAGCGCGAAATACCCCACAGATACGCAGTATTTT | CASSFGSAKYPTDTQYF
TRBJ1-5 | TRBV9 | 14 | NA | TRBD1 | TGTGCCAGCAGCGGGGGACAGACCAATCAGCCCCAGCATTTT | CASSGGQTNQPQHF
TRBJ2-7 | TRBV6-2/TRBV6-3 | 16 | NA | TRBD2 | TGTGCCAGCAGTATCCTCACTAGCGGGGGGTACGACGAGCAGTACTTC | CASSILTSGGYDEQYF
TRBJ1-6 | TRBV9 | 18 | NA | NA | TGTGCCAGCAGCGACGGGGCCCGGGGGGCGAACGAGAATTCACCCCTCCACTTT | CASSDGARGANENSPLHF
TRBJ1-4 | TRBV6-5 | 14 | NA | TRBD1 | TGTGCCAGCAGTTACGCAGGGGGAGATGAAAAACTGTTTTTT | CASSYAGGDEKLFF
TRBJ1-4 | TRBV4-1 | 16 | NA | NA | TGCGCCAGCAGCCGCCACAGGGCCTCCACTAATGAAAAACTGTTTTTT | CASSRHRASTNEKLFF
TRBJ2-3 | TRBV7-3 | 14 | NA | NA | TGTGCCAGCAGCTTCGATGGTTACACAGATACGCAGTATTTT | CASSFDGYTDTQYF
TRBJ2-1 | TRBV24-1 | 15 | NA | NA | TGTGCCACCAGTGATACGAAAGGTACCTACAATGAGCAGTTCTTC | CATSDTKGTYNEQFF
TRBJ2-7 | TRBV27 | 17 | NA | TRBD2 | TGTGCCAGCAGTTTATACCGGCTAGCGGGGCCTACCTACGAGCAGTACTTC | CASSLYRLAGPTYEQYF
TRBJ2-5 | TRBV20-1 | 13 | once | NA | TGCAGTGCTAGAGGACCGACCGCAAGGACCCAGTACTTC | CSARGPTARTQYF
TRBJ2-1 | TRBV20-1 | 14 | NA | NA | TGCAGTGCTAGAATCACCTCGGGGAGCGATGAGCAGTTCTTC | CSARITSGSDEQFF
TRBJ2-3 | TRBV27 | 13 | NA | NA | TGTGCCAGCAGTGGCAGGGTCACAGATACGCAGTATTTT | CASSGRVTDTQYF
TRBJ1-5 | TRBV12-3/TRBV12-4 | 14 | NA | NA | TGTGCCAGCAGTCCCCGGGTGAACGGTCAGCCCCAGCATTTT | CASSPRVNGQPQHF
TRBJ2-3 | TRBV3-1 | 13 | NA | NA | TGTGCCAGCAGCCAGACGTTCACAGATACGCAGTATTTT | CASSQTFTDTQYF
TRBJ1-1 | TRBV20-1 | 15 | once | NA | TGCAGTGCCCAGCGGGGCGGACACAGGAACACTGAAGCTTTCTTT | CSAQRGGHRNTEAFF
TRBJ2-2 | TRBV7-2 | 14 | NA | NA | TGTGCCAGCAGCTTAGCAAGTCGTGAGGGGGAGCTGTTTTTT | CASSLASREGELFF
TRBJ1-1 | TRBV9 | 16 | NA | NA | TGTGCCAGCAGCGTAGGGGAGGGTTGGGGAAACACTGAAGCTTTCTTT | CASSVGEGWGNTEAFF
TRBJ2-5 | TRBV24-1 | 15 | NA | TRBD2 | TGTGCCACCAGTGACCCGAGCGGGGGCACCGAGACCCAGTACTTC | CATSDPSGGTETQYF
TRBJ2-7 | TRBV30 | 15 | NA | NA | TGTGCCTGGAGCACTGATTTTTTTAGGGCCTACGAGCAGTACTTC | CAWSTDFFRAYEQYF
TRBJ2-6 | TRBV7-2 | 17 | NA | NA | TGTGCCAGCAGCTTGGGGGACGGCAGGCCTGGGGCCAACGTCCTGACTTTC | CASSLGDGRPGANVLTF
TRBJ1-5 | TRBV12-5 | 16 | NA | NA | TGTGCTAGTGCCGTCCCTACGGGGGGCAGCAATCAGCCCCAGCATTTT | CASAVPTGGSNQPQHF
TRBJ2-7 | TRBV20-1 | 13 | NA | NA | TGCAGTGCTAGTTCTCAGATAGTTTACGAGCAGTACTTC | CSASSQIVYEQYF
TRBJ2-2 | TRBV29-1 | 15 | NA | NA | TGCAGCGTTGAACTGGCAGGGAGGAACACCGGGGAGCTGTTTTTT | CSVELAGRNTGELFF
TRBJ1-1 | TRBV20-1 | 15 | NA | TRBD1 | TGCAGTGCTAGAGTGCCGGGACAGGTGAACACTGAAGCTTTCTTT | CSARVPGQVNTEAFF
TRBJ2-4 | TRBV20-1 | 16 | NA | TRBD1 | TGCAGTGCTAGAGACGCCAACCGGGACAGGGTTAACATTCAGTACTTC | CSARDANRDRVNIQYF
TRBJ2-5 | TRBV20-1 | 14 | NA | NA | TGCAGTGTCCCTCGCGGCGGCACCCAAGAGACCCAGTACTTC | CSVPRGGTQETQYF
TRBJ2-4 | TRBV12-3/TRBV12-4 | 14 | NA | NA | TGTGCCAGCAGTTTTAGACGGGCGGGAAACATTCAGTACTTC | CASSFRRAGNIQYF
TRBJ2-3 | TRBV4-3 | 15 | NA | TRBD1 | TGCGCCAGCAGCCAAGCCGACAGGGGGGCAGATACGCAGTATTTT | CASSQADRGADTQYF
TRBJ2-7 | TRBV29-1 | 11 | NA | NA | TGCAGCGTTAGTGGGGCGTACGAGCAGTACTTC | CSVSGAYEQYF
TRBJ1-1 | TRBV30 | 13 | NA | TRBD1 | TGTGCCTGGACGGGACAGCTGAACACTGAAGCTTTCTTT | CAWTGQLNTEAFF
TRBJ1-1 | TRBV20-1 | 14 | NA | NA | TGCAGTGCCACCCCTTACGGGGGTTGGACTGAAGCTTTCTTT | CSATPYGGWTEAFF